One and the same sample provided the 12 T cell receptor beta chains below, sequenced in a study of blood T cell repertoires in COVID-19. Some clones are missing from TCRdb's copy, which holds only in-frame ones; the method was immunoSEQ multiplex PCR. The sample has about 77,000 clones, around 90% seen once; the top ten hold around a sixth. Sequencing input: peripheral blood. Receptor source: a woman aged 80 or over with active or convalescent COVID-19.

This clone was picked up one time. The chain employs TRBV28 and TRBJ2-3; the D gene is possibly TRBD2 (6 bases). The length of the CDR3 is 13 residues. Germline CDR1 reads MDHEN; CDR2 reads SYDVKM. Trimming left V 8 bases short and J 0 bases short, with 9 bases between. The CDR3 region has the DNA TGTGCCAGCGCCAGCGGGAGCACAGATACGCAGTATTTT. Its protein product is CASASGSTDTQYF.

This chain joins TRBV5-4 and TRBJ1-2, with D perhaps matching TRBD1 (6 bases). CDR1 is SGHNT, CDR2 YYREEE, per germline (reference sequence). The CDR3 spans 15 residues. V was pared by 4 bases and J by 3 bases, with 16 bases between. This chain's CDR3 is CASSPLPGGDYGYTF. The CDR3 DNA follows: TGTGCCAGCAGCCCCTTACCTGGGGGCGACTATGGCTACACCTTC.

This clone was seen once. This chain links TRBV28 with TRBJ1-2; D is unresolved. CDR1 and CDR2 from the germline V gene are MDHEN and SYDVKM. The CDR3 is 14 amino acids. V lost 6 bases and J lost 4, with 15 bases in between. The CDR3 nucleotides read TGTGCCAGCAGCCGCGGGTCTGAAAGCTATGGCTACACCTTC. Encoded protein: CASSRGSESYGYTF.

This rearrangement joins TRBV7-9 to TRBJ2-2; 12 positions match TRBD2. The CDR3 spans 16 residues. Germline values: CDR1 SEHNR, CDR2 FQNEAQ (reference sequence). V shed 6 bases, J shed 3 bases, and the junction held 5 bases outside the gene matches. The CDR3 spells CASRSRTSGDTGELFF. Here the CDR3 DNA reads TGTGCCAGCAGATCTAGGACTAGCGGGGACACCGGGGAGCTGTTTTTT.

The gene calls are TRBV6-5 and TRBJ2-2; TRBD1 might be the D (5 bases). This CDR3 comprises 15 residues. Trimming shortened V by 2 bases and J by 6 bases, and 13 bases separated the two germline ends. CDR1 MNHEY and CDR2 SVGAGI come from the germline V gene. The CDR3 nucleotides read TGTGCCAGCAGTTACGACAGCCTATTGCCCGGGGAGCTGTTTTTT. Protein: CASSYDSLLPGELFF.

The chain uses TRBV5-6 and TRBJ1-2; the D gene is possibly TRBD1 (6 bases). V lost 4 bases to trimming and J lost 0 bases, with 13 bases between them. This CDR3 contains 15 residues. Germline V gene sequence: CDR1 SGHDT, CDR2 YYEEEE. This CDR3 reads CASSRGQPTNYGYTF. CDR3 DNA: TGTGCCAGCAGCCGAGGACAGCCCACTAACTATGGCTACACCTTC.

This chain connects TRBV28 to TRBJ1-2; 10 bases are a match to TRBD1. The germline gives CDR1 MDHEN, CDR2 SYDVKM. The CDR3 is made up of 15 amino acids. V shed 6 bases and J 6 bases; nucleotides not matched to a gene: 10. This chain's CDR3 is CASRRPGTGADGYTF. Here the CDR3 DNA reads TGTGCCAGCAGACGCCCCGGGACAGGGGCAGATGGCTACACCTTC.

A single count supports this clone. The chain combines TRBV4-3 with TRBJ1-5, with a possible D match to TRBD1 (5 bases). The CDR3 consists of 18 residues. Germline CDR1 LGHNA, CDR2 YSLEER. The V gene lost 0 bases and the J gene lost 0 bases, with 15 bases spanning the gap. CDR3 bases: TGCGCCAGCAGCCAAGATCTGGGGGGAGGTTATAGCAATCAGCCCCAGCATTTT. It translates to CASSQDLGGGYSNQPQHF.

V gene TRBV30 combines with J gene TRBJ1-5; D gene unclear. From germline, CDR1 is GTSNPN and CDR2 SVGIG (reference sequence). The CDR3 is 13 amino acids. The ends were cut back, 3 bases at V and 10 bases at J, with 16 bases in the middle. The CDR3 DNA sequence: TGTGCCTGGAGCCCTACCCCTTCGATCCCCCAGCATTTT. It codes for CAWSPTPSIPQHF.

For this clone: The junction and the germline gene differ at one end; a read error may be behind it. V is TRBV5-1 and J is TRBJ2-3, with D maybe TRBD2 (6 bases). Germline loops: CDR1 SGHRS, CDR2 YFSETQ. The CDR3 spans 13 residues. In DNA form, the CDR3 reads TGCGCCAGCACCTTGGGGGACTCAGATACGCAGTATTTT. Its translation: CASTLGDSDTQYF. Full variable domain (remainder filled in from reference TRBV5-1 and TRBJ2-3): KAGVTQTPRYLIKTRGQQVTLSCSPISGHRSVSWYQQTPGQGLQFLFEYFSETQRNKGNFPGRFSGRQFSNSRSEMNVSTLELGDSALYLCASTLGDSDTQYFGPGTRLTVL.

This clone occurred once. The chain joins TRBV7-2 to TRBJ2-3, with D possibly matching TRBD2 (5 bases). The CDR3 totals 16 residues. CDR1 and CDR2 from the germline V gene are SGHTA and FQGNSA. V was clipped by 1 base and J by 0 bases, with 11 bases between them. The CDR3 loop is CASSLDLALSTDTQYF. The CDR3 DNA sequence: TGTGCCAGCAGCTTAGATCTAGCCCTTAGCACAGATACGCAGTATTTT.

This chain uses TRBV4-1 with TRBJ1-6; TRBD1 aligns across 9 bases. Germline loops: CDR1 MGHRA, CDR2 YSYEKL. The junction had 4 bases not matched to a gene; V was cut back by 4 bases and J by 0 bases. This CDR3 has 17 residues. CDR3 amino acids: CASSPGTGSSYNSPLHF. The CDR3 coding sequence is TGCGCCAGCAGCCCTGGGACAGGGAGCTCCTATAATTCACCCCTCCACTTT.